This T cell receptor (beta chain) is from a study of T-cell memory formation after mild COVID-19 (dated by TCRdb to the early 2020s). Regarding the complete study: TCR sequence clusters from the two donors were largely donor specific. In a couple of donors, T-cell clones that expanded and contracted after mild COVID-19 were tracked by sequencing TCRalpha and TCRbeta repertoires over time. Two young, previously healthy adult volunteers, one female and one male, were included in the cohort. Overall results and qualifications from the work: Some responding clones were detected in pre-infection memory, suggesting pre-existing cross-reactive memory T cells joined the SARS-CoV-2 response. Only a couple of mild cases were covered in the study, and larger cohorts including severe cases with pre-infection samples were considered necessary. Clones that contracted from day 15 to 85 showed balanced CD4/CD8 phenotypes, whereas a second wave of clones that expanded from day 15 to 37 leaned towards CD4+. Contracting CD4+ clones appeared mostly in the CM and EM memory subsets, whereas CD8+ clones were enriched in EMRA. SARS-CoV-2 specificity of the second-wave clones peaking on day 37 was not confirmed.

This clonotype has a handful of counts. Its target antigen remains unknown. Nothing much larger sits one base from this clone, and base qualities are not available. In the germline V gene (reference sequence), CDR1 corresponds to SGHNT and CDR2 to YYREEE. The trim is 3 bases for V and 2 bases for J, with a gap of 12 bases between the germline ends. The CDR3 goes from the cysteine to the phenylalanine over 14 residues. Only the CDR3 region is kept as DNA, spanning 42 bases read in frame from base 1. Sequencing used an Illumina NovaSeq 6000. TCRalpha and TCRbeta cDNA libraries were built by 5'RACE with constant-segment primers, adding sample barcodes and unique molecular identifiers. Trizol reagent was used to extract RNA from every sample. Library amplification was performed in two PCR steps, and a second sample barcode and Illumina TruSeq adapters were introduced in the second step. Libraries were sequenced on an Illumina NovaSeq with 2 x 150 bp paired-end reads. In the original analysis: With migec v1.2.7, reads were demultiplexed and then collapsed into UMI-guided consensus sequences. Using mixcr v2.1.11, UMI consensuses were aligned to TRA and TRB V and J templates and then assembled into clonotypes. A clonotype was counted as expanded or contracted only when both edgeR and NoisET called the clonotype significant, with the noise models trained on biological replicates. For edgeR calls, the thresholds were a false discovery rate-adjusted p below 0.01 and a log2 fold-change of 1. As an exploratory analysis of dynamics, max-normalized trajectories of the 1000 most abundant clonotypes were examined by PCA with hierarchical clustering. The CD4 or CD8 phenotype of responding clones was assigned using the separately sequenced CD4+ and CD8+ repertoires. TCRdb reprocessing: public reads trimmed at Q25 with fastp, clones called with MiXCR, in-frame beta chains kept. CDR3 protein duplicates are merged, each entry listing the most common genes and DNA. The authors' filters were not applied to this entry. In all, the sample holds 260,000 or so distinct CDR3 sequences, and approximately 16% of those were seen once. Under 25% of the sample goes to the ten largest clones.

PBMCs were isolated by Ficoll-Paque density gradient centrifugation. Recombination joined TRBV5-4 with TRBJ2-7, with TRBD1 perhaps the D gene, on 6 matching bases. What was sequenced was PBMCs or a T cell subset sorted from them (not recorded which). This clonotype was obtained from a young man who had mild COVID-19 (a few samples of this study predate the infection). The sample titles of this study are shuffled in the database, so cell type and time point are left out; the donor was told from shared clones. The DNA sequence reads TGTGCCAGCAGCTCGATGGACAGACCCTACGAGCAGTACTTC. This encodes CASSSMDRPYEQYF. The CDR3 plus the reference TRBV5-4 and TRBJ2-7 genes for the other parts give the full variable domain: ETGVTQSPTHLIKTRGQQVTLRCSSQSGHNTVSWYQQALGQGPQFIFQYYREEENGRGNFPPRFSGLQFPNYSSELNVNALELDDSALYLCASSSMDRPYEQYFGPGTRLTVT.